These T cell receptor beta chains were read from a single sample in a study of blood T cell repertoires in COVID-19. Some clones are missing from TCRdb's copy, which holds only in-frame ones; the method was immunoSEQ multiplex PCR. The sample contains about 350,000 clones, roughly 90% of which appear only once. The specimen sequenced was peripheral blood. The receptors here all came from a woman between 65 and 79 years old with COVID-19, enrolled during active disease. Both conserved end residues are part of each CDR3. Each record gives: V gene, clone size, J gene, D gene, CDR3 protein, CDR3 DNA. D genes are given only for firm matches. A row's size may be missing; if present it is once, few, many or a size class.

TRBV12-3/TRBV12-4	.	TRBJ2-5	.	CASSLGQQETQYF	TGTGCCAGCAGTTTAGGCCAGCAAGAGACCCAGTACTTC
TRBV7-9	.	TRBJ2-1	TRBD2	CASSLRYGGAFNEQFF	TGTGCCAGCAGCCTTCGATACGGGGGGGCCTTCAATGAGCAGTTCTTC
TRBV27	.	TRBJ1-3	.	CASSLSRVAGNTIYF	TGTGCCAGCAGTTTATCACGGGTTGCTGGAAACACCATATATTTT
TRBV2	.	TRBJ2-7	TRBD1	CASRGDSSYEQYF	TGTGCCAGCAGAGGGGACAGCTCCTACGAGCAGTACTTC
TRBV10-3	once	TRBJ2-6	TRBD1	CAIRDRVLSGANVLTF	TGTGCCATCCGGGACAGGGTTCTGTCTGGGGCCAACGTCCTGACTTTC
TRBV5-1	.	TRBJ1-2	TRBD1	CASSLVSGWDSYGYTF	TGCGCCAGCAGCTTGGTTTCGGGTTGGGACAGCTATGGCTACACCTTC
TRBV5-1	.	TRBJ1-2	TRBD1	CASSSDRGFGYTF	TGCGCCAGCAGCTCAGACAGGGGGTTTGGCTACACCTTC
TRBV5-1	.	TRBJ2-1	TRBD1	CASSWTGDEQFF	TGCGCCAGCAGCTGGACAGGGGACGAGCAGTTCTTC
TRBV6-5	few	TRBJ2-7	.	CASSYSRGPTYEQYF	TGTGCCAGCAGTTACTCGCGGGGGCCGACCTACGAGCAGTACTTC
TRBV6-5	.	TRBJ1-1	TRBD1	CASTQGGTGNTEAFF	TGTGCCAGCACTCAGGGCGGGACAGGGAACACTGAAGCTTTCTTT
TRBV7-9	.	TRBJ1-3	.	CASSLARQWSSGNTIYF	TGTGCCAGCAGCTTGGCCAGACAGTGGAGCTCTGGAAACACCATATATTTT
TRBV7-2	.	TRBJ2-3	.	CASSLYGRGTDTQYF	TGTGCCAGCAGCTTATATGGCAGGGGCACAGATACGCAGTATTTT
TRBV29-1	.	TRBJ2-7	TRBD1	CSVETGVSSPEQYF	TGCAGCGTTGAAACAGGGGTGAGCTCCCCCGAGCAGTACTTC
TRBV7-8	.	TRBJ1-3	TRBD1	CASSGTGFSGNTIYF	TGTGCCAGCAGCGGGACAGGGTTCTCTGGAAACACCATATATTTT
TRBV19	.	TRBJ2-7	.	CASSARGYEQYF	TGTGCCAGTAGTGCGCGAGGGTACGAGCAGTACTTC
TRBV11-2	.	TRBJ2-1	TRBD2	CASSLDLTAGGIINEQFF	TGTGCCAGCAGCTTAGATCTTACAGCGGGGGGTATAATCAATGAGCAGTTCTTC
TRBV5-4	.	TRBJ2-7	.	CASSFPGGYEQYF	TGTGCCAGCAGCTTCCCCGGCGGCTACGAGCAGTACTTC
TRBV21-1	once	TRBJ1-2	.	CASSREGQGIPVVGYGYTF	TGTGCCAGCAGCCGGGAGGGTCAGGGCATTCCCGTGGTCGGCTATGGCTACACCTTC
TRBV5-1	.	TRBJ1-1	.	CASSSRDTEAFF	TGCGCCAGCAGCTCCAGGGACACTGAAGCTTTCTTT
TRBV2	.	TRBJ1-1	.	CASTTENTEAFF	TGTGCCAGCACGACAGAGAACACTGAAGCTTTCTTT
TRBV1	.	TRBJ1-5	.	CTSSQGDKPQHF	TGCACCAGCAGCCAGGGCGATAAGCCCCAGCATTTT
TRBV10-3	.	TRBJ1-2	.	CAITRDVDYGYTF	TGTGCCATCACGAGGGATGTCGACTATGGCTACACCTTC
TRBV25-1	.	TRBJ1-6	TRBD1	CASMGQYNSPLHF	TGTGCCAGCATGGGACAGTATAATTCACCCCTCCACTTT
TRBV5-4	.	TRBJ1-2	.	CASGDSDRANYGYTF	TGTGCCAGCGGAGATTCAGACCGTGCTAACTATGGCTACACCTTC
TRBV6-5	.	TRBJ2-7	TRBD1	CASNRRQGDSYEQYF	TGTGCCAGCAACAGGCGACAGGGGGACTCCTACGAGCAGTACTTC
TRBV5-1	.	TRBJ2-3	TRBD2	CASSLGGLGPTDTQYF	TGCGCCAGCAGCTTGGGGGGACTAGGCCCCACAGATACGCAGTATTTT
TRBV11-3	.	TRBJ2-1	TRBD2	CASSPRGVTHNEQFF	TGTGCCAGCAGCCCCCGGGGGGTAACCCACAATGAGCAGTTCTTC
TRBV28	.	TRBJ1-5	.	CASSLISLNQPQHF	TGTGCCAGCAGTTTAATCTCCCTTAATCAGCCCCAGCATTTT
TRBV5-4	.	TRBJ2-5	.	CASSLWEGGTQYF	TGTGCCAGCAGCTTGTGGGAGGGGGGGACCCAGTACTTC
TRBV5-4	.	TRBJ2-7	TRBD1	CASSLGQGNEQYF	TGTGCCAGCAGCTTGGGACAGGGGAACGAGCAGTACTTC
TRBV19	.	TRBJ1-4	TRBD1	CASSIGTGDEKLFF	TGTGCCAGTAGTATAGGGACAGGGGATGAAAAACTGTTTTTT
TRBV24-1	.	TRBJ2-5	TRBD1	CATSDPRPGQGVETQYF	TGTGCCACCAGTGATCCTCGCCCGGGACAGGGAGTAGAGACCCAGTACTTC
TRBV3-1/TRBV3-2	.	TRBJ1-5	.	CASSQGHSNQPQHF	TGTGCCAGCAGCCAAGGGCATAGCAATCAGCCCCAGCATTTT
TRBV7-6	.	TRBJ2-5	TRBD2	CASSLPATSGRQETQYF	TGTGCCAGCAGCTTACCGGCGACTAGCGGGAGACAAGAGACCCAGTACTTC
TRBV27	once	TRBJ2-3	TRBD2	CASSFGAASGGKRGTQYF	TGTGCCAGCAGTTTCGGGGCGGCTAGCGGGGGGAAAAGGGGTACGCAGTATTTT
TRBV28	.	TRBJ2-2	.	CASSLSRSRGFGGELFF	TGTGCCAGCAGCCTCTCTAGGAGCCGGGGATTTGGCGGGGAGCTGTTTTTT
TRBV28	.	TRBJ2-7	TRBD2	CASTLGGLAGASYEQYF	TGTGCCAGCACCTTAGGGGGACTAGCGGGGGCCTCCTACGAGCAGTACTTC
TRBV3-1/TRBV3-2	.	TRBJ1-2	.	CASSLQPDSRDGYTF	TGTGCCAGCAGCCTTCAGCCGGACAGTCGGGATGGCTACACCTTC
TRBV19	few	TRBJ1-4	.	CASSEVGGEKLFF	TGTGCCAGTAGCGAGGTTGGTGGTGAAAAACTGTTTTTT
TRBV5-1	once	TRBJ1-4	TRBD1	CASSSGQNEKLFF	TGCGCCAGCAGCTCGGGACAGAATGAAAAACTGTTTTTT
TRBV7-8	.	TRBJ2-7	TRBD1	CASSLAIGTGGYEQYF	TGTGCCAGCAGCTTAGCCATAGGGACAGGGGGATACGAGCAGTACTTC
TRBV2	.	TRBJ2-7	.	CASSEGSSDLYEQYF	TGTGCCAGCAGTGAAGGGAGCTCTGATCTCTACGAGCAGTACTTC
TRBV23-1	.	TRBJ1-4	.	CASSQSYLGASEATNEKLFF	TGCGCCAGCAGTCAATCTTATCTGGGGGCATCGGAGGCGACTAATGAAAAACTGTTTTTT
TRBV5-6	.	TRBJ1-1	TRBD1	CASSYRQGLVTEAFF	TGTGCCAGCAGCTACCGACAGGGGTTAGTTACTGAAGCTTTCTTT
TRBV6-4	.	TRBJ2-3	.	CATYTDTQYF	TGTGCCACCTACACAGATACGCAGTATTTT
TRBV5-1	.	TRBJ2-5	.	CASSLVPVSGGETQYF	TGCGCCAGCAGCTTGGTCCCGGTTTCCGGAGGAGAGACCCAGTACTTC
TRBV12-5	once	TRBJ2-2	.	CASGSRGGVTGELFF	TGTGCTAGTGGCTCGAGAGGGGGAGTCACCGGGGAGCTGTTTTTT
TRBV2	.	TRBJ1-1	TRBD1	CASVGTANTEAFF	TGTGCCAGCGTGGGGACAGCAAACACTGAAGCTTTCTTT
TRBV5-8	.	TRBJ1-2	.	CASSRRVYGYTF	TGTGCCAGCAGCAGACGGGTCTATGGCTACACCTTC